These 16 T cell receptor beta chains originate from one sample sequenced in a study of PD-1 blockade in classical Hodgkin lymphoma (dated by TCRdb to 2018 to 2020). Preparation of the library involved the immunoSEQ multiplex PCR assay. TCRdb re-hosts the immuneACCESS table, in-frame sequences only. Its copies lack some clones; in the studies checked, an unresolved V gene accounts for under half of them, and the cause for the rest is not known. The sample profile shows fewer than 90,000 clones; over 90% of them were found once. Together, the top ten hold less than 3.5% of the sample. The sample's time point, from its label and the paper: newly diagnosed, previously untreated cHL patient sample. The sample was peripheral blood mononuclear cells (PBMCs). The receptors were sampled from a human donor with classical Hodgkin lymphoma.

This chain uses TRBV20-1 with TRBJ1-1; weak D call: TRBD1 (6 bases). Between the trimmed V and J ends, which lost 2 bases and 6 bases, there was a span of 7 bases. The germline V gene has CDR1 DFQATT and CDR2 SNEGSKA (reference sequence). The CDR3 covers 11 residues. CDR3 bases: TGCAGTGCTAGAAGGACAGCTGAAGCTTTCTTT. Translation gives CSARRTAEAFF.

The chain recombines TRBV2 with TRBJ1-2; weak D call: TRBD1 (5 bases). There are 11 residues in the CDR3. The germline V gene has CDR1 SNHLY and CDR2 FYNNEI. The V gene lost 5 bases and the J gene lost 13 bases, with 14 bases spanning the gap. CDR3 DNA sequence: TGTGCCAGCAGTTTTTGGGACGCTCCCACCTTC. It encodes CASSFWDAPTF.

The chain uses TRBV6-1 and TRBJ1-6; D is perhaps TRBD1 (5 bases). V was pared by 6 bases and J by 13 bases, with 19 bases between. This CDR3 is 14 amino acids long. Germline CDR1 and CDR2: MNHNS and SASEGT. DNA of the CDR3: TGTGCCAGCAGAGGTCAGAACCGGGACGCGCCCCTCCACTTT. It yields the protein CASRGQNRDAPLHF.

The chain carries TRBV6-6 and TRBJ2-3; a weak D match, TRBD1 (6 bases). The germline gives CDR1 MNHNY, CDR2 SVGAGI (reference sequence). The V and J ends lost 2 bases and 4 bases respectively, with 13 bases between them. This CDR3 comprises 15 residues. The CDR3 is CASSYRGISPDTQYF. The CDR3 DNA reads as TGTGCCAGCAGTTACAGGGGGATTAGTCCAGATACGCAGTATTTT.

The gene calls are TRBV27 and TRBJ1-1; D may be TRBD1 (5 bases). The CDR3 has 15 residues. Trimming pared 5 bases from V and 0 bases from J, leaving 13 bases between. From germline, CDR1 is MNHEY and CDR2 SMNVEV (reference sequence). Written as DNA, the CDR3 is TGTGCCAGCAGTCCTCTGACAGACCTGAACACTGAAGCTTTCTTT. This sequence encodes CASSPLTDLNTEAFF.

This rearrangement joins TRBV25-1 to TRBJ1-4; a weak D match, TRBD1 (5 bases). Trimming cost V 3 bases and J 8 bases, with 19 bases left between them. From germline, CDR1 is MGHDK and CDR2 SYGVNS. CDR3 length: 16 residues. The chain's CDR3 is CASSEGLGTRGEKLFF. The CDR3 nucleotides read TGTGCCAGCAGTGAGGGGTTGGGGACGAGAGGGGAAAAACTGTTTTTT.

The rearrangement uses TRBV6-5 and TRBJ2-7, with D perhaps being TRBD1 or TRBD2 (5 bases each). Per the germline V gene, CDR1 is MNHEY and CDR2 is SVGAGI. The germline V and J ends were trimmed by 5 bases and 3 bases, with 11 bases remaining between them. The CDR3 runs to 13 residues. As DNA, the CDR3 is TGTGCCAGCAGTACCGGGACGAACTACGAGCAGTACTTC. Translation gives CASSTGTNYEQYF.

The rearrangement uses TRBV4-1 and TRBJ2-7, with TRBD1 identical over 9 bases. The germline V gene has CDR1 MGHRA and CDR2 YSYEKL. V was pared by 5 bases and J by 3 bases, with 8 bases of the junction left unmatched. This CDR3 has 15 amino acids. The DNA for the CDR3 is TGCGCCAGCAGCTCCCCGGGACAGGGTATCTACGAGCAGTACTTC. The encoded protein is CASSSPGQGIYEQYF.

The chain carries TRBV28 and TRBJ2-3, with 11 bases lining up with TRBD2. This CDR3 contains 21 residues. V lost 5 bases to trimming and J lost 0 bases; unmatched junction nucleotides: 19. Germline values: CDR1 MDHEN, CDR2 SYDVKM. The CDR3 reads CASSTRVVAGGRTFSTDTQYF. The CDR3 nucleotides read TGTGCCAGCAGTACACGGGTCGTAGCGGGAGGGCGGACCTTTAGCACAGATACGCAGTATTTT.

The chain links TRBV5-1 to TRBJ1-5; D remains ambiguous. The germline CDR1 and CDR2 sequences are SGHRS and YFSETQ. CDR3 length: 15 residues. Trimming took 0 bases from V and 4 from J, leaving 11 bases between them. The CDR3: CASSLGVFGNQPQHF. CDR3 DNA sequence: TGCGCCAGCAGCTTGGGGGTATTTGGAAATCAGCCCCAGCATTTT.

The V gene is TRBV20-1, the J gene TRBJ1-2; no firm D call. The V and J ends lost 5 bases and 4 bases respectively, with 8 bases between them. The CDR3 loop spans 11 amino acids. CDR1 is DFQATT and CDR2 is SNEGSKA in the germline V gene (reference sequence). CDR3 region: CSAPALYGYTF. CDR3 nucleotide sequence: TGCAGTGCTCCTGCCCTCTATGGCTACACCTTC.

The rearrangement joins TRBV28 to TRBJ1-3; D not resolved. This CDR3 is built from 14 residues. V was clipped by 8 bases and J by 0 bases, with 11 bases between them. Germline CDR1 reads MDHEN; CDR2 reads SYDVKM. The CDR3 region is CASVTPSSGNTIYF. The CDR3 nucleotides read TGTGCCAGCGTGACCCCAAGCTCTGGAAACACCATATATTTT. Full variable domain (rest looked up from reference TRBV28 and TRBJ1-3): DVKVTQSSRYLVKRTGEKVFLECVQDMDHENMFWYRQDPGLGLRLIYFSYDVKMKEKGDIPEGYSVSREKKERFSLILESASTNQTSMYLCASVTPSSGNTIYFGEGSWLTVV.

This clone came up once. The chain links TRBV6-5 to TRBJ1-2, with D possibly matching TRBD1 (5 bases). Germline V CDR1 and CDR2: MNHEY, SVGAGI. The CDR3 contains 11 residues. V lost 6 bases to trimming and J lost 5 bases, with 7 bases between them. The DNA for the CDR3 is TGTGCCAGCAGGAGGGGTTATGGCTACACCTTC. Protein: CASRRGYGYTF.

V gene TRBV11-1 combines with J gene TRBJ1-2; maybe TRBD1 (5 bases). V lost 5 bases to trimming and J lost 4 bases, with 11 bases between them. The CDR3 sequence is 13 residues long. Germline values: CDR1 SGHAT, CDR2 FQDESV (reference sequence). In nucleotides, the CDR3 is TGTGCCAGCAGCCTTTTGGGGGTCTATGGCTACACCTTC. This codes for CASSLLGVYGYTF.

This chain's CDR3 is CASTEYGYTF. Written as DNA, the CDR3 is TGTGCCAGTACAGAATATGGCTACACCTTC. The rearrangement joins TRBV6-1 to TRBJ1-2, with D hard to call. Germline loops: CDR1 MNHNS, CDR2 SASEGT. With 9 bases removed from V and 5 bases from J, the gap between germline ends came to 7 bases. CDR3 length: 10 amino acids.

The rearrangement links TRBV6-1 to TRBJ1-2; D gene uncertain. Per germline, CDR1 MNHNS and CDR2 SASEGT. This CDR3 is 12 amino acids long. Trimming removed 11 bases at V and 8 bases at J, with 18 bases between. Here the CDR3 reads CASSGSRIGYTF. The CDR3 nucleotides read TGTGCCTCCTCGGGGTCTCGAATCGGCTACACCTTC.